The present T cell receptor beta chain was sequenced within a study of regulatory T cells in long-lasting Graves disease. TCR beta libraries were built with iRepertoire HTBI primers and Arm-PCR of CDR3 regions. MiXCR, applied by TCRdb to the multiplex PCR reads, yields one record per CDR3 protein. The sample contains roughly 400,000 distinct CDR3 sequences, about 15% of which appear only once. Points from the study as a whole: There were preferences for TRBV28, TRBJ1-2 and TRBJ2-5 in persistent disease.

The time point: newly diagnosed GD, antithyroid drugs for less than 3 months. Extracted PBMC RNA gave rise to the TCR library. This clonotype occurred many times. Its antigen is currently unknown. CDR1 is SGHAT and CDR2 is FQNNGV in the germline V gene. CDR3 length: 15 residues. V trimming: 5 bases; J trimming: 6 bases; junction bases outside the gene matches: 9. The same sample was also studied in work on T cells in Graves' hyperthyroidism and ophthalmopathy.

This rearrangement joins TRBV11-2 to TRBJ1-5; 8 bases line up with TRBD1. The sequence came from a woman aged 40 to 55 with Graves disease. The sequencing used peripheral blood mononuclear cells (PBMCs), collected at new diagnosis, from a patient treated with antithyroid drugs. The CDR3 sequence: CASSPDRGGVQPQHF. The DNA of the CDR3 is TGTGCCAGCAGCCCCGACAGGGGAGGCGTTCAGCCCCAGCATTTT.